Each of the 30 T cell receptor beta chains below was sequenced from the same sample in a study of CD4 T cell repertoires in COVID-19. Sequencing was done directly on freshly isolated, uncultured memory T cells. The data were produced by immunoSEQ multiplex PCR, yet TCRdb's version contains in-frame clones alone and is incomplete. The data show about 8,400 clones, around 84% seen once. The sequencing here drew on effector memory CD4+ T cells from blood, taken before the COVID-19 pandemic. The origin of the receptors is a human donor who had COVID-19.

V gene TRBV4-1 combines with J gene TRBJ2-3; 10 nucleotides match TRBD2. CDR1 MGHRA and CDR2 YSYEKL come from the germline V gene. This CDR3 region has 18 residues. With 2 bases clipped from V and 0 bases from J, the junction kept 8 bases outside the gene matches. The CDR3 DNA reads as TGCGCCAGCAGCCAAAGCGGGGGGGCGGGTTTTAGCACAGATACGCAGTATTTT. Its translation: CASSQSGGAGFSTDTQYF.

This clone was observed a few times. J is TRBJ2-4 and V is TRBV28; perhaps TRBD1 as D (6 bases). V dropped 9 bases and J dropped 4 bases, with 13 bases sitting between them. The CDR3 runs 13 residues. Germline lookup yields CDR1 MDHEN and CDR2 SYDVKM. The CDR3 bases are TGTGCCAGTGAGGACAGAACGAAAAACATTCAGTACTTC. Protein product: CASEDRTKNIQYF.

Relative to its sample, this clone is medium-sized. Written as DNA, the CDR3 is TGTGCCAGCAGACCCACGGGGGCTGGAAACACCATATATTTT. This codes for CASRPTGAGNTIYF. V is TRBV7-2 and J is TRBJ1-3, with a possible D match to TRBD1 (5 bases). The V gene's germline CDR1 is SGHTA and CDR2 FQGNSA. V lost 6 bases to trimming and J lost 2 bases, with 11 bases between them. The CDR3 has 14 residues.

The chain links TRBV10-1 to TRBJ1-5, with TRBD1 identical over 7 bases. Per the germline V gene, CDR1 is WNHNN and CDR2 is SYGVQD (reference sequence). This CDR3 is built from 14 residues. J lost 7 bases, V lost 7 bases, and 10 bases had no gene match. The CDR3 coding sequence is TGCGCCAGCAAGGGAGCAACAGGGGAGCAGCCCCAGCATTTT. Amino acids: CASKGATGEQPQHF.

The rearrangement links TRBV29-1 to TRBJ2-3, with a weak D call TRBD2 (5 bases). Trimming shortened V by 4 bases and J by 2 bases, and 13 bases separated the two germline ends. The CDR3 covers 14 residues. Germline V gives CDR1 SQVTM, CDR2 ANQGSEA. CDR3: CSVGAGWATDTQYF. In DNA form, the CDR3 reads TGCAGCGTTGGGGCGGGCTGGGCCACAGATACGCAGTATTTT.

The chain joins TRBV19 to TRBJ1-1; D possibly corresponds to TRBD1 (6 bases). Trimming left V 6 bases short and J 1 base short, with 12 bases between. CDR1 is LNHDA and CDR2 is SQIVND in the germline V gene (reference sequence). This CDR3 spans 14 amino acids. DNA of the CDR3: TGTGCCAGTAGGTTGCAGGGGCGGAACACTGAAGCTTTCTTT. This translates into CASRLQGRNTEAFF.

The rearrangement uses TRBV7-6 and TRBJ2-1; 12 positions match TRBD2. Germline assignment: CDR1 SGHVS and CDR2 FNYEAQ. After removal of 1 base from V and 4 bases from J, the junction contained 2 bases not matched to a gene. CDR3 length: 16 residues. CDR3 in amino acids: CASSLGLAGAYNEQFF. CDR3 nucleotides: TGTGCCAGCAGCTTAGGACTAGCGGGAGCGTACAATGAGCAGTTCTTC. Full variable domain (missing parts from reference TRBV7-6 and TRBJ2-1): GAGVSQSPRYKVTKRGQDVALRCDPISGHVSLYWYRQALGQGPEFLTYFNYEAQQDKSGLPNDRFSAERPEGSISTLTIQRTEQRDSAMYRCASSLGLAGAYNEQFFGPGTRLTVL.

The chain carries TRBV5-1 and TRBJ2-3; D remains unclear. Germline CDR1 is SGHRS and CDR2 is YFSETQ. With 0 bases removed from V and 5 bases from J, the gap between germline ends came to 10 bases. CDR3 size: 14 residues. The CDR3 DNA reads TGCGCCAGCAGCTTGGCGATAGCCGGAGATACGCAGTATTTT. Translated, it gives CASSLAIAGDTQYF.

This clone has just one count. This rearrangement joins TRBV11-2 to TRBJ1-6; no firm D call. Germline-derived CDR1 and CDR2 are SGHAT and FQNNGV. This CDR3 has 15 residues. Trimming shortened V by 1 base and J by 7 bases, and 11 bases separated the two germline ends. This CDR3 reads CASSLGPQENSPLHF. The CDR3 DNA sequence: TGTGCCAGCAGCTTAGGTCCCCAGGAAAATTCACCCCTCCACTTT.

This clone was seen just once. The chain combines TRBV6-1 with TRBJ1-1, with a tentative D call TRBD1 (6 bases). In germline, CDR1 is MNHNS, CDR2 SASEGT. CDR3 length: 15 amino acids. Deletions cut 11 bases from V and 4 bases from J, with 23 bases between. This chain's CDR3 is CAATPWEAGATEAFF. The CDR3 region has the DNA TGTGCCGCGACTCCTTGGGAGGCGGGGGCCACTGAAGCTTTCTTT.

The rearrangement uses TRBV5-1 and TRBJ2-1, with 9 bases fitting TRBD2. V trimming: 3 bases; J trimming: 4 bases; junction bases outside the gene matches: 20. Germline V lookup: CDR1 SGHRS, CDR2 YFSETQ. The CDR3 covers 20 residues. This chain's CDR3 is CASSWSGTSYTTPKYNEQFF. The DNA of the CDR3 is TGCGCCAGCAGCTGGAGTGGGACTAGCTACACCACCCCCAAATACAATGAGCAGTTCTTC.

The rearrangement joins TRBV30 to TRBJ2-3, with 7 bases that match TRBD2. The CDR3 has 15 residues. CDR1 and CDR2 from the germline V gene are GTSNPN and SVGIG (reference sequence). V was clipped by 1 base and J by 1 base; unmatched bases: 5. CDR3 bases: TGTGCCTGGAGTGGTACTAGCGTAGGCACAGATACGCAGTATTTT. Translation: CAWSGTSVGTDTQYF.

This chain joins TRBV27 and TRBJ2-3, with 10 bases that match TRBD2. Germline V gene sequence: CDR1 MNHEY, CDR2 SMNVEV (reference sequence). The CDR3 is 16 amino acids. The V and J ends lost 6 bases and 1 base, in that order; junction bases with no gene match: 7. The CDR3 loop reads CASRDSGGRGTDTQYF. The CDR3 DNA follows: TGTGCCAGCAGGGATAGCGGGGGGAGGGGCACAGATACGCAGTATTTT.

V is TRBV18 and J is TRBJ2-7; the match to TRBD2 covers 10 bases. The V segment lost 3 bases and the J segment 3 bases; nucleotides outside the gene matches: 23. The germline CDR1 and CDR2 sequences are KGHSH and LQKENI. The CDR3 consists of 21 residues. The CDR3 DNA sequence: TGTGCCAGCTCACCGGCGGTTGATGTAGCGGGAGGAAGAGATTCCCTCTACGAGCAGTACTTC. Translation: CASSPAVDVAGGRDSLYEQYF.

The chain carries TRBV28 and TRBJ2-7; 8 bases match TRBD1. The germline CDR1 and CDR2 sequences are MDHEN and SYDVKM. The CDR3 covers 12 residues. V trimming: 8 bases; J trimming: 3 bases; junction bases outside the gene matches: 3. The CDR3 DNA reads as TGTGCCAGCGGGACAGGCTTCTACGAGCAGTACTTC. Translated: CASGTGFYEQYF. Based on the CDR3 plus reference TRBV28 and TRBJ2-7, the full variable domain is DVKVTQSSRYLVKRTGEKVFLECVQDMDHENMFWYRQDPGLGLRLIYFSYDVKMKEKGDIPEGYSVSREKKERFSLILESASTNQTSMYLCASGTGFYEQYFGPGTRLTVT.

The V call is TRBV5-1, the J call TRBJ2-3, with D perhaps TRBD2 (6 bases). CDR1 SGHRS and CDR2 YFSETQ come from the germline V gene. V was shortened by 2 bases and J by 6 bases, with 19 bases between the two germline ends. The CDR3 totals 16 residues. CDR3 region: CASSFLSGRGLDTQYF. The CDR3 region has the DNA TGCGCCAGCAGCTTCCTGTCCGGGAGAGGGTTGGATACGCAGTATTTT. Full variable domain (missing parts from reference TRBV5-1 and TRBJ2-3): KAGVTQTPRYLIKTRGQQVTLSCSPISGHRSVSWYQQTPGQGLQFLFEYFSETQRNKGNFPGRFSGRQFSNSRSEMNVSTLELGDSALYLCASSFLSGRGLDTQYFGPGTRLTVL.

The chain combines TRBV7-2 with TRBJ2-5; TRBD2 aligns across 14 bases. The CDR3 is 17 amino acids. Per germline, CDR1 SGHTA and CDR2 FQGNSA. V lost 5 bases to trimming and J lost 5 bases; unmatched junction nucleotides: 10. Here the CDR3 DNA reads TGTGCCAGCAGCATGGGACTAGCGGGGGCTGAGGGGGAGACCCAGTACTTC. Translating it yields CASSMGLAGAEGETQYF. Variable domain in full (rest from reference TRBV7-2 and TRBJ2-5): GAGVSQSPSNKVTEKGKDVELRCDPISGHTALYWYRQSLGQGLEFLIYFQGNSAPDKSGLPSDRFSAERTGGSVSTLTIQRTQQEDSAVYLCASSMGLAGAEGETQYFGPGTRLLVL.

This clone has a handful of counts. This chain uses TRBV7-8 with TRBJ1-5, with D hard to call. Germline V gene lookup returns CDR1 SGHVS and CDR2 FQNEAQ. V lost 5 bases to trimming and J lost 5 bases, with 10 bases between them. The CDR3 is 13 residues long. The CDR3, as DNA: TGTGCCAGCAGCCGCGGGCTGGATCAGCCCCAGCATTTT. Translated: CASSRGLDQPQHF.

The chain uses TRBV6-1 and TRBJ1-1; the D is unclear. The CDR3 is 13 amino acids. Trimming removed 0 bases at V and 2 bases at J, with 4 bases between. Germline loops: CDR1 MNHNS, CDR2 SASEGT. The CDR3 region is CASSEAPNTEAFF. In nucleotides, the CDR3 is TGTGCCAGCAGTGAAGCTCCTAACACTGAAGCTTTCTTT.

J is TRBJ1-4 and V is TRBV5-5; D is possibly TRBD1 (6 bases). Trimming cost V 3 bases and J 4 bases, with 10 bases left between them. CDR1 is SGHKS, CDR2 YYEKEE, per germline (reference sequence). The CDR3 is 14 amino acids. CDR3 in amino acids: CASSSTGHNEKLFF. CDR3 DNA sequence: TGTGCCAGCAGCTCTACAGGGCATAATGAAAAACTGTTTTTT.

The rearrangement joins TRBV2 to TRBJ1-3; unclear D gene. The CDR3 has 18 amino acids. Deletions cut 7 bases from V and 1 base from J, with 23 bases between. CDR1 is SNHLY, CDR2 FYNNEI, per germline. DNA for the CDR3: TGTGCCAGCACTACCCTGCCTACGTACAGAGGGTCTGGAAACACCATATATTTT. Its translation: CASTTLPTYRGSGNTIYF.

The V call is TRBV18, the J call TRBJ1-3, with a tentative D call TRBD1 (5 bases). V shed 2 bases and J shed 0 bases, with 17 bases lying between them. This CDR3 spans 18 amino acids. Germline V gene lookup returns CDR1 KGHSH and CDR2 LQKENI. CDR3 in amino acids: CASSPSMAGQDSGNTIYF. CDR3 coding DNA: TGTGCCAGCTCACCATCTATGGCAGGGCAAGACTCTGGAAACACCATATATTTT.

The gene calls are TRBV6-5 and TRBJ2-4; TRBD1 agrees at 7 bases. Germline V gene data show CDR1 as MNHEY and CDR2 as SVGAGI. The CDR3 totals 13 residues. V was clipped by 6 bases and J by 4 bases; unmatched bases: 3. The CDR3 reads CASRKTGKNIQYF. DNA for the CDR3: TGTGCCAGCAGAAAGACAGGGAAAAACATTCAGTACTTC.

This sequence joins TRBV6-1 and TRBJ1-6; no reliable D call. Trimming shortened V by 1 base and J by 9 bases, and 16 bases separated the two germline ends. The CDR3 loop spans 16 amino acids. Germline V CDR1 and CDR2: MNHNS, SASEGT. CDR3 protein: CASSEVPESRGSPLHF. The CDR3 bases are TGTGCCAGCAGTGAAGTTCCCGAGTCCCGGGGTTCACCCCTCCACTTT.

For this clone: Other nucleotide sequences in the sample specify the same CDR3. The rearrangement uses TRBV21-1 and TRBJ1-6; no DNA check was done on the table's D call, TRBD1. TRBV21-1 is listed as a pseudogene. The CDR3 spans 19 residues. In DNA, the CDR3 is TGTGCCAGCAGCAAAAGTCCACCGGGACAGAGGACGTATAATTCACCCCTCCACTTT. Protein product: CASSKSPPGQRTYNSPLHF.

This sequence joins TRBV28 and TRBJ1-5, with 7 bases identical to TRBD1. Germline V gene sequence: CDR1 MDHEN, CDR2 SYDVKM. This CDR3 contains 13 residues. The V gene end was trimmed by 6 bases and the J gene end by 7 bases; junction bases not matched to a gene: 6. The CDR3 here is CASRTGNSQPQHF. In DNA, the CDR3 is TGTGCCAGCAGGACAGGGAATAGCCAGCCCCAGCATTTT.

This sequence joins TRBV11-2 and TRBJ2-7; D gene uncertain. The ends were cut back, 1 base at V and 3 bases at J, with 7 bases in the middle. The CDR3 runs 13 residues. The germline gives CDR1 SGHAT, CDR2 FQNNGV. CDR3 sequence reads: CASSLGTSYEQYF. In DNA, the CDR3 is TGTGCCAGCAGCTTAGGAACAAGCTACGAGCAGTACTTC. Full variable domain (remainder filled in from reference TRBV11-2 and TRBJ2-7): EAGVAQSPRYKIIEKRQSVAFWCNPISGHATLYWYQQILGQGPKLLIQFQNNGVVDDSQLPKDRFSAERLKGVDSTLKIQPAKLEDSAVYLCASSLGTSYEQYFGPGTRLTVT.

This clone was observed once. The chain combines TRBV10-2 with TRBJ2-7; 10 nucleotides match TRBD1. V was clipped by 6 bases and J by 6 bases; unmatched bases: 17. Germline CDR1 WSHSY, CDR2 SAAADI. The CDR3 contains 17 residues. The CDR3 DNA is TGCGCCAGCAGCGCCTCGGGGACAGGGGCCCTCGGGGGCGAGCAGTACTTC. Residues: CASSASGTGALGGEQYF.

This clone appeared a few times. The gene calls are TRBV10-1 and TRBJ1-1; D gene ambiguous. V was clipped by 5 bases and J by 1 base, with 17 bases between them. The CDR3 loop spans 16 amino acids. CDR1 is WNHNN, CDR2 SYGVQD, per germline (reference sequence). Here the CDR3 reads CASSPSPVQGNTEAFF. CDR3 coding DNA: TGCGCCAGCAGTCCTAGCCCGGTTCAAGGGAACACTGAAGCTTTCTTT.

This rearrangement joins TRBV6-6 to TRBJ2-1, with D hard to call. CDR1 is MNHNY, CDR2 SVGAGI, per germline (reference sequence). V lost 2 bases to trimming and J lost 6 bases, with 11 bases between them. The CDR3 has 14 residues. CDR3 nucleotides: TGTGCCAGCAGTTACGGTCAGATAGCCAATGAGCAGTTCTTC. Protein sequence: CASSYGQIANEQFF.